This entry lists 17 T cell receptor beta chains sequenced from one sample in a study of cytomegalovirus exposure and HLA in healthy donors. Using immunoSEQ multiplex PCR, the repertoire was profiled, and TCRdb retains in-frame clones only, with some absent. The sample lists about 200,000 clones, 75% to 85% seen once, with under 15% in the top ten. Sample: PBMCs. These receptors came from a young woman in good health and CMV-seropositive.

The chain combines TRBV11-3 with TRBJ1-1; D unresolved. V gave up 4 bases and J gave up 8 bases, with 14 bases separating them. The CDR3 spans 13 residues. Per the germline V gene, CDR1 is SGHNT and CDR2 is YENEEA. CDR3 bases: TGTGCCAGCAGCTCCGAGTCAGCGGCAGAAGCTTTCTTT. Its protein is CASSSESAAEAFF.

V gene TRBV28 combines with J gene TRBJ2-1; a weak D match, TRBD2 (6 bases). The CDR3 loop spans 15 amino acids. Germline CDR1 reads MDHEN; CDR2 reads SYDVKM. V lost 8 bases and J 9 bases, leaving 23 bases between the germline ends. CDR3 sequence (DNA): TGTGCCAGCGGCCGACCTAGCGACTCTCGGAGTGAGCAGTTCTTC. Amino acids: CASGRPSDSRSEQFF.

This sequence joins TRBV28 and TRBJ2-1, with 9 bases fitting TRBD2. This CDR3 comprises 14 residues. The V gene's germline CDR1 is MDHEN and CDR2 SYDVKM. J lost 8 bases, V lost 7 bases, and 9 bases had no gene match. CDR3 nucleotides: TGTGCCAGCAACCCGGGACTAGCACTCCATGAGCAGTTCTTC. Its translation is CASNPGLALHEQFF.

The chain is built from TRBV25-1 and TRBJ1-2, with TRBD1 identical over 8 bases. V was clipped by 5 bases and J by 2 bases; unmatched bases: 7. Per germline, CDR1 MGHDK and CDR2 SYGVNS. The CDR3 runs 15 residues. CDR3 sequence reads: CASSQYQGANYGYTF. The CDR3 DNA follows: TGTGCCAGCAGTCAGTACCAGGGGGCGAACTATGGCTACACCTTC.

This sequence joins TRBV6-5 and TRBJ1-5; 7 bases fit TRBD1. The CDR3 sequence is 13 residues long. Germline V gives CDR1 MNHEY, CDR2 SVGAGI. The junction had 3 bases not matched to a gene; V was cut back by 6 bases and J by 4 bases. This chain's CDR3 is CASRGQNNQPQHF. The CDR3, as DNA: TGTGCCAGCAGGGGACAGAATAATCAGCCCCAGCATTTT.

On this clone: Other DNA sequences in the sample encode the same CDR3. The J gene is TRBJ1-1, the V gene TRBV29-1; D is unclear. The germline CDR1 and CDR2 sequences are SQVTM and ANQGSEA. The germline V and J ends were trimmed by 2 bases and 0 bases, with 4 bases remaining between them. The CDR3 contains 12 residues. CDR3 coding DNA: TGCAGCGTTGAATCCATGAACACTGAAGCTTTCTTT. Its translation: CSVESMNTEAFF.

The chain is built from TRBV27 and TRBJ2-1; 8 bases agree with TRBD1. The CDR3 extends over 15 amino acids. Germline V gene data show CDR1 as MNHEY and CDR2 as SMNVEV (reference sequence). J lost 5 bases, V lost 2 bases, and 5 bases had no gene match. DNA of the CDR3: TGTGCCAGCAGTTTAAGGGACAGGCCCAACAATGAGCAGTTCTTC. Its protein product is CASSLRDRPNNEQFF.

V is TRBV28 and J is TRBJ2-7; D perhaps matches TRBD2 (6 bases). CDR3 size: 14 residues. The V end lost 7 bases, the J end lost 1 base, and 14 bases lay between the germline ends. In germline, CDR1 is MDHEN, CDR2 SYDVKM. DNA of the CDR3: TGTGCCAGCAATCTTGGAGGGAAGTCCTACGAGCAGTACTTC. Its protein is CASNLGGKSYEQYF.

The chain employs TRBV5-6 and TRBJ1-2; 7 bases align to TRBD1. V was clipped by 2 bases and J by 4 bases; unmatched bases: 8. Looked up from germline, CDR1 is SGHDT and CDR2 is YYEEEE. This CDR3 spans 15 amino acids. The chain's CDR3 is CASSLVGGQVYGYTF. Here the CDR3 DNA reads TGTGCCAGCAGCTTAGTAGGGGGCCAGGTCTATGGCTACACCTTC.

This chain uses TRBV5-1 with TRBJ2-5; tentatively, D is TRBD2 (6 bases). Deletions cut 0 bases from V and 0 bases from J, with 12 bases between. The CDR3 sequence is 16 residues long. The germline V gene encodes CDR1 SGHRS and CDR2 YFSETQ. The CDR3 is CASSLGPGADQETQYF. DNA of the CDR3: TGCGCCAGCAGCTTGGGGCCGGGAGCGGACCAAGAGACCCAGTACTTC.

The gene calls are TRBV29-1 and TRBJ2-7; 8 bases map to TRBD1. V lost 3 bases, J lost 5 bases, and 3 bases stayed unmatched. This CDR3 contains 12 residues. CDR1 and CDR2 (germline): SQVTM, ANQGSEA. The CDR3 DNA sequence: TGCAGCGTTGAGGCAGGGGGCCACGAGCAGTACTTC. This encodes CSVEAGGHEQYF.

This chain uses TRBV30 with TRBJ1-1; D gene unclear. Between the trimmed V and J ends, which lost 2 bases and 1 base, there was a span of 5 bases. The CDR3 extends over 12 amino acids. Germline V gene data show CDR1 as GTSNPN and CDR2 as SVGIG (reference sequence). CDR3 in DNA: TGTGCCTGGAGTCCGAGGAACACTGAAGCTTTCTTT. As protein: CAWSPRNTEAFF.

The rearrangement uses TRBV27 and TRBJ2-2; 10 bases map to TRBD2. Germline-derived CDR1 and CDR2 are MNHEY and SMNVEV (reference sequence). The V and J ends lost 2 bases and 6 bases, in that order; junction bases with no gene match: 9. The CDR3 extends over 17 amino acids. CDR3 loop: CASSLEPPLAGAGELFF. In DNA form, the CDR3 reads TGTGCCAGCAGTTTAGAACCCCCCCTAGCGGGAGCCGGGGAGCTGTTTTTT.

This clone turned up a few times. Other DNA sequences in the same sample also yield this CDR3. The chain combines TRBV7-8 with TRBJ2-3; 10 nucleotides match TRBD2. The length of the CDR3 is 16 residues. J was trimmed by 0 bases and V by 5 bases; bases with no gene match: 5. CDR1 SGHVS and CDR2 FQNEAQ come from the germline V gene. The CDR3 coding sequence is TGTGCCAGCAGCCTCCAGACTAGCGGGAGCACAGATACGCAGTATTTT. It yields the protein CASSLQTSGSTDTQYF.

The chain has TRBV29-1 and TRBJ2-2; 8 nucleotides align to TRBD1. J was trimmed by 7 bases and V by 4 bases; bases with no gene match: 5. The CDR3 totals 13 residues. CDR1 and CDR2 (germline): SQVTM, ANQGSEA. As DNA, the CDR3 is TGCAGCGTTGCAAGACAGGGGAGCGGGGAGCTGTTTTTT. Translation: CSVARQGSGELFF.

The V call is TRBV18, the J call TRBJ1-1, with a possible D match to TRBD1 (6 bases). V gave up 3 bases and J gave up 1 base, with 9 bases separating them. There are 14 residues in the CDR3. CDR1 is KGHSH and CDR2 is LQKENI in the germline V gene. This CDR3 reads CASSPTGGNTEAFF. The CDR3 DNA reads as TGTGCCAGCTCACCGACAGGTGGGAACACTGAAGCTTTCTTT.

V and J are TRBV7-9 and TRBJ2-1, with TRBD2 as a possible D gene (5 bases). The germline V gene encodes CDR1 SEHNR and CDR2 FQNEAQ (reference sequence). Between the trimmed V and J ends, which lost 0 bases and 6 bases, there was a span of 18 bases. The CDR3 has 17 amino acids. CDR3 region: CASSLASLVGSVNEQFF. The CDR3 DNA reads as TGTGCCAGCAGCTTAGCATCCTTAGTGGGGAGCGTCAATGAGCAGTTCTTC.